The subject of this entry is one T cell receptor (beta chain). The data were obtained in a study of blood T cell repertoires in COVID-19. Study-wide background: Samples came from the United States, Italy and Spain, spanning acute and convalescent COVID-19.

Profiled with immunoSEQ multiplex PCR; TCRdb holds only in-frame clones, not every one. The repertoire holds about 140,000 clones, with approximately 89% as singletons. Germline V gives CDR1 LNHDA, CDR2 SQIVND (reference sequence). The CDR3 extends over 15 amino acids. Losses at the gene ends were 6 bases for V and 2 bases for J; bases not matched to a gene: 6. The clonotype was recovered from a human donor in a cohort sampled during active COVID-19. The gene calls are TRBV19 and TRBJ2-1, with TRBD1 matching 8 bases. The sequencing sample was made of peripheral blood. Here the CDR3 reads CASRTGTGAYNEQFF. In nucleotides, the CDR3 is TGTGCCAGTAGGACCGGGACAGGTGCCTACAATGAGCAGTTCTTC.